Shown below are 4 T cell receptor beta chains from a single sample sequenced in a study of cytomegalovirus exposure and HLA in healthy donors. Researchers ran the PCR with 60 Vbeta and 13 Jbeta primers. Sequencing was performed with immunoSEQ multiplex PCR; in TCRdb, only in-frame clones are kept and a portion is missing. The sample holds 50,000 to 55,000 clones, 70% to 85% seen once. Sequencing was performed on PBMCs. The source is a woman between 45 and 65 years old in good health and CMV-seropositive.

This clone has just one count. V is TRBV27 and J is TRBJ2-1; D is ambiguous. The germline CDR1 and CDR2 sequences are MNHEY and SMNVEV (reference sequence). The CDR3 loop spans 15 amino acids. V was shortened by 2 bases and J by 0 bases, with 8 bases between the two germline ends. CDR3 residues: CASSLTASSYNEQFF. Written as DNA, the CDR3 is TGTGCCAGCAGTTTAACTGCGTCCTCCTACAATGAGCAGTTCTTC.

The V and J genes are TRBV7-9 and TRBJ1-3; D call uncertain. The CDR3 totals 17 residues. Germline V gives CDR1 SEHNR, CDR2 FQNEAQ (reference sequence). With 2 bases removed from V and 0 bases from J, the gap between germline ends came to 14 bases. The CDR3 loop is CASSLLGRTPSGNTIYF. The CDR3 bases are TGTGCCAGCAGCTTACTAGGGAGAACTCCCTCTGGAAACACCATATATTTT.

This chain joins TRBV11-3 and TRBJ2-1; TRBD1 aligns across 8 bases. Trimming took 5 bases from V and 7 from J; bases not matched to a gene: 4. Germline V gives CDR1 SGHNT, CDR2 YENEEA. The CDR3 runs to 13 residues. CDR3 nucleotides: TGTGCCAGCAGCCCTAGGACAGGGAATGAGCAGTTCTTC. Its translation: CASSPRTGNEQFF.

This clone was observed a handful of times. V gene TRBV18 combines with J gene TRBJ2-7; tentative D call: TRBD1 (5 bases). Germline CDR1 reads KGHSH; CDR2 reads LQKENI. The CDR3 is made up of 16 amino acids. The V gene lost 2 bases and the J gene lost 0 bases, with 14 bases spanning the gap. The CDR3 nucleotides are TGTGCCAGCTCACCATTGGCAGGGCCTAGCTCCTACGAGCAGTACTTC. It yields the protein CASSPLAGPSSYEQYF.